This T cell receptor (beta chain) came from a study of T cell responses to AZD1222 COVID-19 vaccine (dated by TCRdb to the early 2020s). For context, the study as a whole: A total of over 230 trial participants underwent TCR sequencing, of whom some 210 received two doses of AZD1222 and about 25 received two doses of the MenACWY control vaccine. Trial participants were enrolled by age into 18-55, 56-69 and 70-plus year subgroups, with about 150, 28 and 57 TCR-sequenced participants respectively.

The CDR3 regions of human TCRbeta chains were subjected to immunosequencing. Processing in the source paper ran as follows. Repertoire TCRs were matched against a reference library of SARS-CoV-2-specific TCRs generated with the MIRA antigen-specificity platform. Breadth was defined as the fraction of unique TCRs that were SARS-CoV-2-associated, and depth was defined as the fraction of total T cells that were SARS-CoV-2-associated. Using the MIRA data, each spike-specific TCR was mapped to the spike region that the TCR reacts to and placed in a CD4 or CD8 class. Log10-transformed breadth and depth values were compared by one-way ANOVA with Sidak's multiple comparisons tests. This immuneACCESS table, as held by TCRdb, lists in-frame sequences with V and J called but not all clones. Of the missing ones, under half trace to an unresolved V gene in checked studies; the others have no known cause. The DNA gave D and trimming, while V, J and clone size come from that table. The sample includes 120,000 or so clones, with 86% observed a single time. The leading ten clones occupy 3% of the sample.

Trimming removed 2 bases from V and 8 bases from J, leaving 19 bases between the germline ends. The CDR3 goes from the cysteine to the phenylalanine over 16 residues. The DNA shown is the 48-base CDR3, in frame from base 1. CDR1 MNHEY and CDR2 SVGAGI were looked up in the germline V gene. What this sample's time point label stands for: about 28 days (+/-7) after the second vaccine dose. AZD1222 recipients given second doses at about 4 weeks or at about 12 weeks were pooled, since spike-specific TCR depth and breadth were not found to differ between the two schedules. The vaccinee samples were drawn from two UK trials, COV001 and COV002, one of which was a single-blind randomized controlled phase 2/3 trial testing AZD1222 (ChAdOx1 nCoV-19) in healthy adults. Trial participant PBMC samples were collected at day 0 and day 28 after the second dose for TCRbeta chain sequencing. About this clone: Its antigen is still unknown. Per-base quality was not reported, and no clone a single base away is much larger than it.

Findings and caveats that apply to the study as a whole: A significant rise in spike-specific TCR breadth and depth was observed after two AZD1222 doses relative to day 0 and relative to MenACWY recipients. Conclusions about previously exposed vaccinees are limited because only a handful of AZD1222 recipients were SARS-CoV-2 seropositive at baseline. Vaccine-associated CD4 TCRs spanned the whole spike protein, with dominant responses in regions 160-218 and 743-854. In the small 56-69-year group, the increase in depth fell short of significance, most likely because of low power. Reportedly, almost half of the unique spike-specific TCRs recognized epitopes lying outside the regions that are mutated in the B.1.351 and B.1.1.7 variants. Because no samples from the day 14 peak response were available, repertoires could be characterized only after the peak T cell response. Most participants were white British and females outnumbered males, and the authors suggested that clonal diversity may have been underestimated.

The origin of this receptor is an adult who received the AZD1222 COVID-19 vaccine. The sequencing used peripheral blood, collected 28 days after the second AZD1222 dose. The chain was built from TRBV6-5 and TRBJ1-3, with TRBD1 tentatively as D gene (5 bases match). Here is the DNA: TGTGCCAGCAGTTACATATCAGGGCGAGGGCAAGACACCATATATTTT. This encodes CASSYISGRGQDTIYF.